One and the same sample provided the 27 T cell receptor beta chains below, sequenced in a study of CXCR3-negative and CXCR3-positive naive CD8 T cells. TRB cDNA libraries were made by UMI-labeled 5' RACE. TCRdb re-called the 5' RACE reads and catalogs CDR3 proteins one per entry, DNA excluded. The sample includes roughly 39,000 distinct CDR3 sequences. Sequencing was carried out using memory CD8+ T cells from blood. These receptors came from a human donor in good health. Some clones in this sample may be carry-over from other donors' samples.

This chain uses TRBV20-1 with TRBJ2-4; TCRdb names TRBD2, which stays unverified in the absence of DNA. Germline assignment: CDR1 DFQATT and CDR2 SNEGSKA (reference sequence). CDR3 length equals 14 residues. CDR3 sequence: CSARDPRRVNIQYF.

The CDR3 sequence is CASSLGGGNTEAFF. J is TRBJ1-1 and V is TRBV7-3. Germline CDR1 SGHTA, CDR2 FQGTGA. There are 14 residues in the CDR3.

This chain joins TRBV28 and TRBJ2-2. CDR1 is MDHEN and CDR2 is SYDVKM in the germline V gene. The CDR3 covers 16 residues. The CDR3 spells CASVLRNQGNTGELFF.

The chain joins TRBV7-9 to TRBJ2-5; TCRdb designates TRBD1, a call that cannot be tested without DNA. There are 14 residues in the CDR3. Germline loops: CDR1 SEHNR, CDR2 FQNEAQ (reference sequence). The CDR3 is CASSAVIYQETQYF.

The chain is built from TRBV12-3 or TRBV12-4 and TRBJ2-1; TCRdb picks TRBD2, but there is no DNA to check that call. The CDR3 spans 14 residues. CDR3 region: CASRGGTSTNEQFF.

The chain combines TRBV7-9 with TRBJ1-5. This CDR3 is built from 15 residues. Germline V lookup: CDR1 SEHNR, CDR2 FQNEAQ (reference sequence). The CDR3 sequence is CASSLDGEDSQPQHF.

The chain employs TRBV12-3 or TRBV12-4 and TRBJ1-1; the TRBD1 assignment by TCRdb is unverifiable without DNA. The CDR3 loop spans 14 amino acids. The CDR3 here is CASRWGRENTEAFF.

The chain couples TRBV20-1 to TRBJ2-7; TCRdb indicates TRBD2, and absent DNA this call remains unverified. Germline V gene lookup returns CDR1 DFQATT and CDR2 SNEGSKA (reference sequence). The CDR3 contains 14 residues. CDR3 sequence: CSASAAGESYEQYF.

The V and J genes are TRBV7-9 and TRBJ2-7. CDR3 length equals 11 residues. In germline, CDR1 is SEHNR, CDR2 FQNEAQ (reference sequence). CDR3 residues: CASSSIYEQYF.

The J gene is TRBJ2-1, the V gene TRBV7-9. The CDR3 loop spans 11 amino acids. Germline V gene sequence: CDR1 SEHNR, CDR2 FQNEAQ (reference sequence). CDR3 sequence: CASSLRNEQFF.

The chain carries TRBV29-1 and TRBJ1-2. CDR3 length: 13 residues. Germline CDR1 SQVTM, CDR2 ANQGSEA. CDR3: CSVGVLSHYGYTF.

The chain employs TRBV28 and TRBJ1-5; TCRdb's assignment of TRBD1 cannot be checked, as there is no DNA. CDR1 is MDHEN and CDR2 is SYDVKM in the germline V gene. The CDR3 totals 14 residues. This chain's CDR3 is CASSFVRVNQPQHF.

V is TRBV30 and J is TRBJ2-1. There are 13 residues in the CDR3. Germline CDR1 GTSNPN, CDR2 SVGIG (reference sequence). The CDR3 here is CAWSEEPGGEQFF.

This chain's CDR3 is CASSFSPQGDNSPLHF. J is TRBJ1-6 and V is TRBV7-3; no DNA is available, so the TRBD1 call from TCRdb remains unchecked. Germline V gives CDR1 SGHTA, CDR2 FQGTGA. The CDR3 runs 16 residues.

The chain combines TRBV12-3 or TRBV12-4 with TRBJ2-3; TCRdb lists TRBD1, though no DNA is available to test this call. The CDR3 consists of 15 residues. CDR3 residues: CASSPTGTETDTQYF.

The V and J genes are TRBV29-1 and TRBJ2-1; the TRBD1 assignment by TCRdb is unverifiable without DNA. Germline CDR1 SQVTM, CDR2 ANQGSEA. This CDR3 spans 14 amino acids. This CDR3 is CSAPDRILHNEQFF.

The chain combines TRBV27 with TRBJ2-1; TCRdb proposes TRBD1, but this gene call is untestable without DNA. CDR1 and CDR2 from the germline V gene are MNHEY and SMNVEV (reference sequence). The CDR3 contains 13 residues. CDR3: CASSLGWGFEQFF.

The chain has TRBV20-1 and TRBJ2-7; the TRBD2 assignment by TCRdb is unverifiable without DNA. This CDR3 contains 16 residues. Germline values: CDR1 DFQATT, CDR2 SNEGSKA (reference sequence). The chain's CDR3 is CSARSTGYLLFSEQYF.

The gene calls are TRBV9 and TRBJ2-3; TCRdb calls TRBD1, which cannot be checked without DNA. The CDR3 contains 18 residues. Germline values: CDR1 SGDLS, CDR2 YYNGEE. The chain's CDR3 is CASSGGPNSYVGPITQYF.

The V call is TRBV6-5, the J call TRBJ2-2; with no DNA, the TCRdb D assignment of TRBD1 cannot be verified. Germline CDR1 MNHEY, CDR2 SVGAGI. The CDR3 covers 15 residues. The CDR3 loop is CASTQYREITGELFF.

CDR3: CASSWDTNTEAFF. The chain is built from TRBV27 and TRBJ1-1; TCRdb reports TRBD1, a call that lacks DNA to check it against. The CDR3 spans 13 residues. Germline-derived CDR1 and CDR2 are MNHEY and SMNVEV (reference sequence).

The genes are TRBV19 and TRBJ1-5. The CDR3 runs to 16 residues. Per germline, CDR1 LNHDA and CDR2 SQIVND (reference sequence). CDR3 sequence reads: CASIRRGADSNQPQHF.

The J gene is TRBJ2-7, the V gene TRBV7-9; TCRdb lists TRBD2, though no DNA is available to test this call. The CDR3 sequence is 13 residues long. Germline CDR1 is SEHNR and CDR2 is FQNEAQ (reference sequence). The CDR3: CASRSGGTYEQYF.

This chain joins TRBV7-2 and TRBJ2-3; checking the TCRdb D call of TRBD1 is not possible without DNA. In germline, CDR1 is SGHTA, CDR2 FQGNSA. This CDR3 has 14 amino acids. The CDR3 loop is CASSLETGLDTQYF.

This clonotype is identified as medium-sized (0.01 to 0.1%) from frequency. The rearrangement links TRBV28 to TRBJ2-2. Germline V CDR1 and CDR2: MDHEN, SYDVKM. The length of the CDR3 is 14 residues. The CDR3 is CASATRTNTGELFF.

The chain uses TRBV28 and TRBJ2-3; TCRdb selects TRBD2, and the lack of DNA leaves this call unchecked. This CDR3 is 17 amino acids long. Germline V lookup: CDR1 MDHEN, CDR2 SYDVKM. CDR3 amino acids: CASRLATHRISTDTQYF.

This CDR3 is CASSPPGVNGYTF. V gene TRBV13 combines with J gene TRBJ1-2; TCRdb's D call of TRBD1 is untestable without DNA. The CDR3 covers 13 residues. Germline V lookup: CDR1 PRHDT, CDR2 FYEKMQ (reference sequence).